This T cell receptor (beta chain) stems from a study of T cell changes during pregnancy in multiple sclerosis (dated by TCRdb to about 2019). Notes on the research overall: The study examined how the T cell repertoire changed over the course of pregnancy in women with multiple sclerosis.

This clone was recorded only once. The specificity of this receptor is unknown. Base qualities are not recorded, but no much larger clone differs from it by a single base. The germline V gene specifies MNHNS as CDR1 and SASEGT as CDR2. The junction shows trimming of 7 bases on V and 7 bases on J, and the gene matches do not reach 8 bases of it. CDR3 length: 13 amino acids, cysteine to phenylalanine. Only CDR3 DNA remains: 39 bases, in frame from the first base. Receptor libraries were prepared by the immunoSEQ multiplex PCR assay. TCRdb holds this immuneACCESS table with in-frame rearrangements only. Some clones are missing; in checked studies, unresolved V genes explain under half, and the rest has no known cause. In this sample the table shows some 28,000 clones, under 95% of which occur a single time. Approximately 0.43% of the sample is taken by the ten largest.

Sequenced here: CD4+ T cells from peripheral blood mononuclear cells, sampled after pregnancy. The TCR comes from a female donor with multiple sclerosis, enrolled in a pregnancy study. The sequence joins TRBV6-1 to TRBJ1-2; 8 central bases correspond to TRBD1. The sequenced DNA is TGTGCCAGCAAAGCAGGGGGCATAGGTGGCTACACCTTC. Translated, it gives CASKAGGIGGYTF.